These 13 T cell receptor beta chains share one sample of origin, sequenced in a study of cytomegalovirus exposure and HLA in healthy donors. PCR employed 60 Vbeta and 13 Jbeta primers. Clones were sequenced by immunoSEQ multiplex PCR, and TCRdb holds only the in-frame ones, with some missing. The table lists some 41,000 clones. The sequenced material came from PBMCs. These receptors were collected from a man aged 25-45 years in good health and CMV-seronegative.

This chain joins TRBV4-1 and TRBJ2-3, with 7 bases aligning to TRBD2. Germline V CDR1 and CDR2: MGHRA, YSYEKL. The CDR3 is 16 residues long. V lost 1 base and J lost 2; bases outside the gene matches: 6. The CDR3 is CASSQGPSGNTDTQYF. The CDR3 nucleotides read TGCGCCAGCAGCCAAGGACCAAGCGGGAACACAGATACGCAGTATTTT.

The chain joins TRBV4-1 to TRBJ2-2; 7 bases are a match to TRBD2. V shed 0 bases and J 0 bases; nucleotides not matched to a gene: 7. The germline V gene has CDR1 MGHRA and CDR2 YSYEKL. This CDR3 has 18 residues. CDR3 sequence: CASSQDQRGVANTGELFF. The CDR3 DNA follows: TGCGCCAGCAGCCAAGATCAGCGGGGAGTCGCGAACACCGGGGAGCTGTTTTTT.

The chain links TRBV19 to TRBJ2-7, with D uncertain. The V gene's germline CDR1 is LNHDA and CDR2 SQIVND (reference sequence). This CDR3 has 15 residues. The V end was cut by 1 base, the J end by 6 bases, with 16 bases between. The CDR3 loop is CASSIGGPHQVEQYF. The CDR3 region has the DNA TGTGCCAGTAGTATAGGTGGCCCCCACCAGGTCGAGCAGTACTTC.

The genes are TRBV18 and TRBJ1-1, with D possibly TRBD1 on 6 matching bases. V was trimmed by 0 bases and J by 10 bases, leaving 15 bases between them. Germline CDR1 KGHSH, CDR2 LQKENI. The length of the CDR3 is 14 residues. The CDR3 sequence: CASSPPYLDRRAFF. CDR3 bases: TGTGCCAGCTCACCACCTTACCTGGACAGACGAGCTTTCTTT.

The chain combines TRBV5-4 with TRBJ2-3; D ambiguous. CDR3 length: 15 residues. V dropped 4 bases and J dropped 0 bases, with 12 bases sitting between them. Germline V lookup: CDR1 SGHNT, CDR2 YYREEE (reference sequence). CDR3 sequence: CASSTGSSSTDTQYF. Here the CDR3 DNA reads TGTGCCAGCAGCACCGGTTCGTCCAGCACAGATACGCAGTATTTT. The whole variable domain, filled in from reference TRBV5-4 and TRBJ2-3, reads ETGVTQSPTHLIKTRGQQVTLRCSSQSGHNTVSWYQQALGQGPQFIFQYYREEENGRGNFPPRFSGLQFPNYSSELNVNALELDDSALYLCASSTGSSSTDTQYFGPGTRLTVL.

This sequence joins TRBV7-9 and TRBJ2-5; D is uncertain. Germline lookup yields CDR1 SEHNR and CDR2 FQNEAQ (reference sequence). CDR3 length: 14 residues. Trimming stripped 0 bases from V and 3 bases from J, with 8 bases between. This CDR3 is CASSLAARKETQYF. The DNA for the CDR3 is TGTGCCAGCAGCTTAGCAGCGAGAAAAGAGACCCAGTACTTC.

The chain employs TRBV18 and TRBJ2-2; 10 positions agree with TRBD2. The CDR3 extends over 15 amino acids. CDR1 KGHSH and CDR2 LQKENI come from the germline V gene. J gave up 4 bases and V 8 bases, and 7 bases lay outside the gene matches. The CDR3 loop is CASAASGSTTGELFF. CDR3 sequence (DNA): TGTGCCAGCGCTGCTAGCGGGAGTACCACCGGGGAGCTGTTTTTT.

This chain joins TRBV30 and TRBJ1-4; 11 nucleotides agree with TRBD1. Germline CDR1 GTSNPN, CDR2 SVGIG (reference sequence). The CDR3 runs 13 residues. V was pared by 6 bases and J by 8 bases, with 5 bases of the junction left unmatched. The CDR3 spells CACTRTGGEKLFF. The CDR3 bases are TGTGCCTGTACCCGGACAGGGGGCGAAAAACTGTTTTTT. Full variable domain (remainder filled in from reference TRBV30 and TRBJ1-4): SQTIHQWPATLVQPVGSPLSLECTVEGTSNPNLYWYRQAAGRGLQLLFYSVGIGQISSEVPQNLSASRPQDRQFILSSKKLLLSDSGFYLCACTRTGGEKLFFGSGTQLSVL.

The chain joins TRBV2 to TRBJ1-1; D gene unclear. V lost 5 bases to trimming and J lost 4 bases, with 11 bases between them. The CDR3 is 13 amino acids. CDR1 is SNHLY and CDR2 is FYNNEI in the germline V gene. The CDR3 here is CASSRTGSTEAFF. DNA of the CDR3: TGTGCCAGCAGTCGAACGGGGAGCACTGAAGCTTTCTTT.

V gene TRBV19 combines with J gene TRBJ1-2; TRBD1 agrees at 9 bases. J gave up 3 bases and V 9 bases, and 17 bases lay outside the gene matches. The CDR3 runs 17 residues. Germline CDR1 LNHDA, CDR2 SQIVND (reference sequence). CDR3 sequence: CASLPLRGGQGYYGYTF. Written as DNA, the CDR3 is TGTGCCAGCTTACCTTTACGAGGGGGACAGGGCTACTATGGCTACACCTTC.

The chain is built from TRBV7-2 and TRBJ2-2; D not resolved. The CDR3 length is 13 residues. Trimming pared 1 base from V and 6 bases from J, leaving 6 bases between. Germline V gene data show CDR1 as SGHTA and CDR2 as FQGNSA. CDR3 bases: TGTGCCAGCAGCTTAGTTCGTGCCGGGGAGCTGTTTTTT. This sequence encodes CASSLVRAGELFF.

The J gene is TRBJ2-6, the V gene TRBV7-7, with D possibly being TRBD1 (6 bases). Germline V gene lookup returns CDR1 SSHAT and CDR2 FNYEAQ (reference sequence). CDR3 length: 13 amino acids. CDR3 sequence reads: CAAGDSGANVLTF. The DNA of the CDR3 is TGTGCTGCAGGGGATTCTGGGGCCAACGTCCTGACTTTC.

V is TRBV5-1 and J is TRBJ1-4; 7 bases align to TRBD1. With 4 bases clipped from V and 0 bases from J, the junction kept 9 bases outside the gene matches. CDR3 length: 17 residues. Germline V gene lookup returns CDR1 SGHRS and CDR2 YFSETQ. The CDR3 sequence is CASSPRPGQATNEKLFF. CDR3 DNA sequence: TGCGCCAGCAGCCCTCGGCCCGGACAGGCAACTAATGAAAAACTGTTTTTT. The full variable domain, rest sourced from reference TRBV5-1 and TRBJ1-4, is KAGVTQTPRYLIKTRGQQVTLSCSPISGHRSVSWYQQTPGQGLQFLFEYFSETQRNKGNFPGRFSGRQFSNSRSEMNVSTLELGDSALYLCASSPRPGQATNEKLFFGSGTQLSVL.